These T cell receptor beta chains were read from a single sample in a study of OX40 agonist ivuxolimab in advanced cancers. The assay was immunoSEQ multiplex PCR, and TCRdb's table has in-frame clones only and misses some. The sample has 35,000 to 40,000 clones; less than 85% are singletons. Here the sequenced sample was CD4+ or CD8+ T cells sorted from blood, taken in a trial of the OX40 agonist ivuxolimab. Source of these receptors: an adult with an advanced solid tumor such as melanoma, head and neck, liver or kidney cancer. Both conserved end residues are part of each CDR3. Only part of the rows carry a size: once, few, many, or a class if the clone is expanded.

>-|TRBV6-5
CASSYKGDYGYTF
>-|TRBV6-1
CASSEGPGQGFLGAQHF
>-|TRBV5-4
CASSKDRVNSPLHF
>once|TRBV6-1
CASRGTGGSYEQYF
>-|TRBV5-4
CASSLEGSYSGNTIYF
>-|TRBV30
CAWSPTLGTDYYEQYF
>-|TRBV14
CASSPRHQETQYF
>-|TRBV9
CASSLGRDSYNEQFF
>once|TRBV7-6
CASTLRREGGTGELFF
>-|TRBV7-9
CASSLWTSEETQYF
>few|TRBV30
CAWSVPGTDSPLHF
>-|TRBV9
CASSVLGGGAYEQFF
>-|TRBV7-2
CASSITLETQYF
>few|TRBV27
CASSLAGNGYTF
>few|TRBV30
CAWTLRGGRSPLHF
>few|TRBV25-1
CASSIAGGEQYF
>-|TRBV7-2
CASSLAAGSGNTIYF
>-|TRBV29-1
CSDGGSGNTEAFF
>-|TRBV6-5
CASRISVGPYNEQFF
>-|TRBV28
CASSSTLMGRSSFF
>-|TRBV5-1
CASSLRGDRGQPQHF
>-|TRBV7-6
CASSPQTGGYGYTF
>-|TRBV6-6
CASTPGQGLSEKLFF
>-|TRBV4-1
CASSPRQGSDTEAFF
>-|TRBV5-4
CASSLLTSPYNEQFF
>-|TRBV12-5
CASGLSHIGYTF
>-|TRBV10-1
CASSQGGGTEAFF
>-|TRBV5-8
CASSLTGSGDEAFF
>-|TRBV2
CASSGESGANVLTF
>-|TRBV6-5
CASSLDRGVNEKLFF
>-|TRBV27
CASSLRPGGSPLHF
>few|TRBV19
CASSIAEGLGEKLFF
>-|TRBV2
CASTPLAGGPGETQYF
>-|TRBV7-2
CASSSLAGGPNEQFF
>-|TRBV10-1
CASSEGTSGGDPQYF
>-|TRBV5-1
CASSLQATGRKTGELFF
>-|TRBV13
CASSLASDEQFF
>-|TRBV29-1
CSVLTGLSPLYGYTF
>-|TRBV21-1
CASTGARQGPTDTQYF
>-|TRBV5-1
CASSWTWTNTEAFF
>few|TRBV7-9
CASSSLQGSYEQYF
>-|TRBV18
CATSNWGEQSPLHF
>-|TRBV7-2
CASSLDGKNIQYF
>-|TRBV7-9
CASSQDGRGGLWYF
>once|TRBV6-1
CASGGFTRGQPQHF
>-|TRBV19
CASSIDQGRWTTEAFF
>-|TRBV6-5
CASSYDRAVTEAFF
>-|TRBV7-9
CARPIGGLGYTF
>-|TRBV9
CASSVGAYEKLFF
>-|TRBV7-2
CASSLRQGAGDEQFF
>-|TRBV5-1
CASSPAGQDYQPQHF
>-|TRBV27
CASRRHAGKGQPQHF
>-|TRBV27
CASSLSETGGSPLHF
>-|TRBV6-6
CASSPPGDYGYTF
>-|TRBV10-3
CAISESTNEKLFF